The sequence of this T cell receptor beta chain was determined in a study of technical replicates of blood from several donors. Using immunoSEQ multiplex PCR, the repertoire was profiled, and TCRdb retains in-frame clones only, with some absent. The data contain around 61,000 clones, roughly 86% of them singletons. V lost 2 bases and J lost 6, with 14 bases in between. Per the germline V gene, CDR1 is GTSNPN and CDR2 is SVGIG (reference sequence). The CDR3 is 14 amino acids. This chain uses TRBV30 with TRBJ1-5; TRBD1 is a possible D gene (5 bases). The sample consisted of PBMCs. This receptor was obtained from a human donor in good health. Some clones in this sample may be carry-over from other donors' samples. The CDR3 sequence: CAWSLPGGVQPQHF. The CDR3 DNA is TGTGCCTGGAGTCTTCCGGGGGGAGTTCAGCCCCAGCATTTT.